This T cell receptor (beta chain) was sequenced for a study of blood T cell repertoires in COVID-19. Trimming stripped 4 bases from V and 0 bases from J, with 7 bases between. The CDR3 totals 15 residues. Germline CDR1 reads SNHLY; CDR2 reads FYNNEI. This table comes from immunoSEQ multiplex PCR, and its TCRdb copy is limited to in-frame clones, with some not included. The sample includes about 140,000 clones, 84% of them seen just once. The origin of this receptor is a human donor in a cohort sampled during active COVID-19. The chain links TRBV2 to TRBJ1-6, with D unresolved. The sequencing sample was made of peripheral blood. CDR3 loop: CASSGISSYNSPLHF. As DNA, the CDR3 is TGTGCCAGCAGTGGCATCAGCTCCTATAATTCACCCCTCCACTTT.